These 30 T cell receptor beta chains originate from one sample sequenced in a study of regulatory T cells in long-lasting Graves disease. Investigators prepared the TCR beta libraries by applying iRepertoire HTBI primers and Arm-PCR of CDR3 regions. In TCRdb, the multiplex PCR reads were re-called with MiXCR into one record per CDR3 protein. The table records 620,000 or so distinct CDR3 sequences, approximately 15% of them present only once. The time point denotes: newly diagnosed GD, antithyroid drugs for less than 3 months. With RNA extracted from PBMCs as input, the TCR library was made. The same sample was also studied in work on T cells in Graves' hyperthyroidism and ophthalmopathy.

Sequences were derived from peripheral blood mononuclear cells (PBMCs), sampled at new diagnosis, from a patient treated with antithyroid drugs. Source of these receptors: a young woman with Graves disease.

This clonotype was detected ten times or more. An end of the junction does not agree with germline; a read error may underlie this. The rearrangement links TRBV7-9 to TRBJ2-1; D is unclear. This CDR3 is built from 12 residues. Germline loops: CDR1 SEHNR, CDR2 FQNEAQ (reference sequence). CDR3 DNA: TGTGCCAGCAGGTTAGCCTACAATGAGCAGTTCTTC. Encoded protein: CASRLAYNEQFF.

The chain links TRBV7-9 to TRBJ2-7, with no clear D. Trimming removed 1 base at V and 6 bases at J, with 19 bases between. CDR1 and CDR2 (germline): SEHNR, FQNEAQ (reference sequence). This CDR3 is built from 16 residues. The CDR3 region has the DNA TGTGCCAGCAGCTTAGGGAGCAAGTCATTCAAAGCCGAGCAGTACTTC. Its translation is CASSLGSKSFKAEQYF.

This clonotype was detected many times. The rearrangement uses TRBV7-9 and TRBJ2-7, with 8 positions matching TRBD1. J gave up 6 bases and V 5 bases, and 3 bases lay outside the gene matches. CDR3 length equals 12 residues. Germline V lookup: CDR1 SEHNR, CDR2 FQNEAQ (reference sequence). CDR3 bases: TGTGCCAGCAGCCGCACAGGGGGCGAGCAGTACTTC. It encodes CASSRTGGEQYF.

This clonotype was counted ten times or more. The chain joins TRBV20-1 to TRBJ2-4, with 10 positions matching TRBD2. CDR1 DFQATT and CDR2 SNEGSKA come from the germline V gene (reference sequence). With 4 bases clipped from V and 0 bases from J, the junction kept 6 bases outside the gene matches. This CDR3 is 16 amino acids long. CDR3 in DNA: TGCAGTGCTACCCCGGGACTAGCGTTAGCCAAAAACATTCAGTACTTC. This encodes CSATPGLALAKNIQYF.

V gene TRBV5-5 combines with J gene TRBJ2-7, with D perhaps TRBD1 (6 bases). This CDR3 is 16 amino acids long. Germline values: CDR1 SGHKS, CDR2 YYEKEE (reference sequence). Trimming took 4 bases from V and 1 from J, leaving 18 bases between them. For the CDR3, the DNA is TGTGCCAGCAGCCTAATACAGGGCCTGGCATCCTACGAGCAGTACTTC. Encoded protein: CASSLIQGLASYEQYF. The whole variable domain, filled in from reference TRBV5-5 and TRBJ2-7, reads DAGVTQSPTHLIKTRGQQVTLRCSPISGHKSVSWYQQVLGQGPQFIFQYYEKEERGRGNFPDRFSARQFPNYSSELNVNALLLGDSALYLCASSLIQGLASYEQYFGPGTRLTVT.

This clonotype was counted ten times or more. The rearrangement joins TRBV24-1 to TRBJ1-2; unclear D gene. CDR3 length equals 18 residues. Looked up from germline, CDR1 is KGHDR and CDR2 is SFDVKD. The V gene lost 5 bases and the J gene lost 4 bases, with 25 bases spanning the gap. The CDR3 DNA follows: TGTGCCACCAGTGGCATCGATGGCTCGTTAGGGCTTGGCTATGGCTACACCTTC. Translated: CATSGIDGSLGLGYGYTF.

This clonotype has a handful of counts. As DNA, the CDR3 is TGTGCCAGCAGCTTAAGATCGGGGAACAGCCACACCGGGGAGCTGTTTTTT. This translates into CASSLRSGNSHTGELFF. The chain is built from TRBV11-2 and TRBJ2-2; D is perhaps TRBD2 (5 bases). Germline V gene data show CDR1 as SGHAT and CDR2 as FQNNGV. Trimming took off 2 bases at V and 3 bases at J, with 16 bases between the two ends. The CDR3 is made up of 17 amino acids.

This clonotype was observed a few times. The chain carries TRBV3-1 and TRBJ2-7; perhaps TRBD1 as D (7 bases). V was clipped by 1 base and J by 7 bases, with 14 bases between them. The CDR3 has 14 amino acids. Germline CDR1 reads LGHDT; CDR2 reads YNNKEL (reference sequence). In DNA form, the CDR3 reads TGTGCCAGCAGCCAAGGCGGGACAGTCGGGGAGCAGTACTTC. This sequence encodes CASSQGGTVGEQYF.

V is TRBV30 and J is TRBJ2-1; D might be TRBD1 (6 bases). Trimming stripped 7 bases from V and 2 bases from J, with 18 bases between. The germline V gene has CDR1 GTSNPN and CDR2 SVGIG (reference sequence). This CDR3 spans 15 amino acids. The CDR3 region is CAFRRDTLPYNEQFF. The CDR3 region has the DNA TGTGCCTTCCGCCGGGACACACTTCCCTACAATGAGCAGTTCTTC.

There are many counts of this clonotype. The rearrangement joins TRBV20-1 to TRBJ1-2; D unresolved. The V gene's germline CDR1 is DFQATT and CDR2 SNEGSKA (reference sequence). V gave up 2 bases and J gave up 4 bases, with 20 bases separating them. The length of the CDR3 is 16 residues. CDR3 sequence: CSARPSGQSTGYGYTF. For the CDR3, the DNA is TGCAGTGCTAGACCCTCAGGCCAGAGCACGGGCTATGGCTACACCTTC.

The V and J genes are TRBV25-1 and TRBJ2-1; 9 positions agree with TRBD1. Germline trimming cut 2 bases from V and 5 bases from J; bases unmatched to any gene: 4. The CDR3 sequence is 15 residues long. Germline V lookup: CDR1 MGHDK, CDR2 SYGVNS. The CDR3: CASSEGTGINNEQFF. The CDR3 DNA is TGTGCCAGCAGTGAAGGGACAGGGATAAACAATGAGCAGTTCTTC.

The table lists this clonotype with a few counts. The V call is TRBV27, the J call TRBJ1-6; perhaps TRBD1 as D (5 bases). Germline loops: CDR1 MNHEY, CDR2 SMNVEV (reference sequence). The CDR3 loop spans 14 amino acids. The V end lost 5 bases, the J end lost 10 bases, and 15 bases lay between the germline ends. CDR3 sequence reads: CASSPRLGDSPLHF. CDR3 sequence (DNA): TGTGCCAGCAGTCCACGCCTAGGGGACTCACCCCTCCACTTT.

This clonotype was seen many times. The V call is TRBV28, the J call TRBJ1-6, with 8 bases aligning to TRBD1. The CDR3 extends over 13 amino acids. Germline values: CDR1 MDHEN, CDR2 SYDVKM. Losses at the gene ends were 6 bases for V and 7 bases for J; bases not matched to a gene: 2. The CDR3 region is CASRGQENSPLHF. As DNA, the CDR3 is TGTGCCAGCAGGGGACAGGAGAATTCACCCCTCCACTTT. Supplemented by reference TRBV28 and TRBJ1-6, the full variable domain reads DVKVTQSSRYLVKRTGEKVFLECVQDMDHENMFWYRQDPGLGLRLIYFSYDVKMKEKGDIPEGYSVSREKKERFSLILESASTNQTSMYLCASRGQENSPLHFGNGTRLTVT.

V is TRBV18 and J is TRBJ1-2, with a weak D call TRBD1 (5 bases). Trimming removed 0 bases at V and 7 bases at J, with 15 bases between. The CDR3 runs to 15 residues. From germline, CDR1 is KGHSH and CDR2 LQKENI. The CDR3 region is CASSPPSDGASGYTF. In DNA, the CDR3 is TGTGCCAGCTCACCACCGTCCGACGGGGCCTCTGGCTACACCTTC. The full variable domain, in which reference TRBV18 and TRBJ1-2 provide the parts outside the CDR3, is NAGVMQNPRHLVRRRGQEARLRCSPMKGHSHVYWYRQLPEEGLKFMVYLQKENIIDESGMPKERFSAEFPKEGPSILRIQQVVRGDSAAYFCASSPPSDGASGYTFGSGTRLTVV.

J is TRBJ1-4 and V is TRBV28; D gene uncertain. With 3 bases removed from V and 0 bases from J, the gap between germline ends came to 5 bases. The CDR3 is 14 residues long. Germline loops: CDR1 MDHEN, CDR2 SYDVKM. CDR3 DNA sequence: TGTGCCAGCAGTTTGCCCTCAACTAATGAAAAACTGTTTTTT. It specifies CASSLPSTNEKLFF.

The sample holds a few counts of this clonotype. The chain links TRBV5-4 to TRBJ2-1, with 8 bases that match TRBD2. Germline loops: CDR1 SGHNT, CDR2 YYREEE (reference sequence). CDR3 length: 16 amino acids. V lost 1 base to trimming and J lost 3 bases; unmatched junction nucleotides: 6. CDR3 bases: TGTGCCAGCAGCTTGTCGGTACTAGCGGTCTACAATGAGCAGTTCTTC. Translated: CASSLSVLAVYNEQFF.

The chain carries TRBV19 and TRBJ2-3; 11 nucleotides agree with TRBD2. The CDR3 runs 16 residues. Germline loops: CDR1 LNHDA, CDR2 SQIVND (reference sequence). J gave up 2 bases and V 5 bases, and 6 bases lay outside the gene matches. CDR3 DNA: TGTGCCAGTAGTCCCGCGACTAGCGGGGTCACAGATACGCAGTATTTT. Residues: CASSPATSGVTDTQYF.

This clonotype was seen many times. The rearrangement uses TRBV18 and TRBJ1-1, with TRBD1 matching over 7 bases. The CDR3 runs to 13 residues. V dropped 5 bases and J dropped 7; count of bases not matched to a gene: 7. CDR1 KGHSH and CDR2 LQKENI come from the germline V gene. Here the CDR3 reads CASSVTGEGEAFF. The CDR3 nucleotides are TGTGCCAGCTCAGTTACAGGGGAAGGTGAAGCTTTCTTT.

The CDR3 DNA is TGCAGTGCTTTAGCAGCGGCGCAGTATTTT. It codes for CSALAAAQYF. The chain combines TRBV20-1 with TRBJ2-3; D possibly corresponds to TRBD2 (5 bases). The CDR3 totals 10 residues. Germline V lookup: CDR1 DFQATT, CDR2 SNEGSKA (reference sequence). Trimming removed 5 bases from V and 10 bases from J, with 10 bases in between.

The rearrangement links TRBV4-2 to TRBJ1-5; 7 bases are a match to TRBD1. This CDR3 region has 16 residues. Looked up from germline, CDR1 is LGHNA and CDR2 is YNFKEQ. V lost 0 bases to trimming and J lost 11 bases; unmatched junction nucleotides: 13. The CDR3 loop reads CASSQDRNAGTASQHF. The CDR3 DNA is TGTGCCAGCAGCCAAGATCGAAACGCCGGGACAGCATCCCAGCATTTT.

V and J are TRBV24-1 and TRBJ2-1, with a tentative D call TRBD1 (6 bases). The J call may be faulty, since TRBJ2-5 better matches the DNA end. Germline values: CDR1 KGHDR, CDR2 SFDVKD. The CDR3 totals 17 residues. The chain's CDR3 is CATSDLSQGFDQETQYF. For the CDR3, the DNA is TGTGCCACCAGTGATTTGAGCCAGGGGTTCGACCAAGAGACCCAGTACTTC.

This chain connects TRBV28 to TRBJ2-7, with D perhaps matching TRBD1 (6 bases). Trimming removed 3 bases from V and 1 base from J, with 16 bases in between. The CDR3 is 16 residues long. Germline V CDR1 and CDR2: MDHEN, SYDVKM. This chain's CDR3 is CASSLAGQLTSYEQYF. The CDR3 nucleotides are TGTGCCAGCAGTTTGGCCGGACAGCTCACTTCCTACGAGCAGTACTTC.

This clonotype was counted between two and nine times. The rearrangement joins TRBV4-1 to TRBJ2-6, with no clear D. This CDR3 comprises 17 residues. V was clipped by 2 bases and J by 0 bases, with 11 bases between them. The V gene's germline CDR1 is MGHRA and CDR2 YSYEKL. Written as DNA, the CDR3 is TGCGCCAGCAGCCAAACCGGGCCTTTCTCTGGGGCCAACGTCCTGACTTTC. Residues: CASSQTGPFSGANVLTF.

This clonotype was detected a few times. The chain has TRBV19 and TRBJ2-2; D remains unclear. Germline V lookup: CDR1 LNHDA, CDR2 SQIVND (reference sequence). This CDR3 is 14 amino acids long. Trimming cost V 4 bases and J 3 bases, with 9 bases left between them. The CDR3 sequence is CASSSGRHTGELFF. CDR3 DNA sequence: TGTGCCAGTAGTAGCGGAAGACACACCGGGGAGCTGTTTTTT.

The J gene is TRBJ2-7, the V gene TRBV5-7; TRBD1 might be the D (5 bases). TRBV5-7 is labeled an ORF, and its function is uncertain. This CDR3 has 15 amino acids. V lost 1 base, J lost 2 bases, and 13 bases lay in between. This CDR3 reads CASSLPGQKTYEQYF. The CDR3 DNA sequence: TGTGCCAGCAGCTTGCCAGGACAAAAGACCTACGAGCAGTACTTC.

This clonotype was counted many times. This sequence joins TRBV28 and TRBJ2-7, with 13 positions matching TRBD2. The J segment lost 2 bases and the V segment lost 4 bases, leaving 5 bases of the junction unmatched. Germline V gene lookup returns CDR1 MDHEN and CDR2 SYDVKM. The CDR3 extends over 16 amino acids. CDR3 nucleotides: TGTGCCAGCAGTTGGGGAGGACTAGCGGGGGCCTACGAGCAGTACTTC. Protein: CASSWGGLAGAYEQYF.

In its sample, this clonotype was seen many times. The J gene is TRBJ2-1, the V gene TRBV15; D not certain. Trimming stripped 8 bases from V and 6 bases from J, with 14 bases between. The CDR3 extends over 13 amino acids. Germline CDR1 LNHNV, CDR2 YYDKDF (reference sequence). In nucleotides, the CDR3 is TGTGCCACCGGATTGAAACTGGGCAATGAGCAGTTCTTC. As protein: CATGLKLGNEQFF.

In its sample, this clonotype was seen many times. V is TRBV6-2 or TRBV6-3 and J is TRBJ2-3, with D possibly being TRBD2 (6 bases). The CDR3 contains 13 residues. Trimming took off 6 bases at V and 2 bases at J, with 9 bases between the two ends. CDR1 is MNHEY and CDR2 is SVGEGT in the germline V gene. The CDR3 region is CASSRDFTDTQYF. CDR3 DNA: TGTGCCAGCAGCAGGGACTTCACAGATACGCAGTATTTT.

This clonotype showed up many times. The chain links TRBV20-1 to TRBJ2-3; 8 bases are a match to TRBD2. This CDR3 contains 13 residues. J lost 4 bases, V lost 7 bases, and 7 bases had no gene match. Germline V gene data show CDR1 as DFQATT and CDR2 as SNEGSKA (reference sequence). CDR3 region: CSVQAGEADTQYF. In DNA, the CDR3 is TGCAGTGTACAAGCGGGAGAAGCAGATACGCAGTATTTT.

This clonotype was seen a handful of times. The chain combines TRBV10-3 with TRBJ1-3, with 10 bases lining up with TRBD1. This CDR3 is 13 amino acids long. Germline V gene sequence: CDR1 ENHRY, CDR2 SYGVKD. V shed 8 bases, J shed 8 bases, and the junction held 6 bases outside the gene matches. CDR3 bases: TGTGCCATCGGTAGACAGGGGGCGGACACCATATATTTT. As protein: CAIGRQGADTIYF.